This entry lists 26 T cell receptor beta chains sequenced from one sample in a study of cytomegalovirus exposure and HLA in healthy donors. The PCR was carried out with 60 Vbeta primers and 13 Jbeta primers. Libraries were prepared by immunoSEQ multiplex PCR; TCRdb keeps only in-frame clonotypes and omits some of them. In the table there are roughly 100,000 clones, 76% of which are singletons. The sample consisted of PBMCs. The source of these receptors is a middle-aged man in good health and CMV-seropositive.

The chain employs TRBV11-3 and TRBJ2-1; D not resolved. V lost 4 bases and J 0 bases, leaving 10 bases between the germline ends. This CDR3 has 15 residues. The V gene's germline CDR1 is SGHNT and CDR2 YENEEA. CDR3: CASSSLTSSYNEQFF. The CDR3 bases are TGTGCCAGCAGCTCCTTGACAAGCTCCTACAATGAGCAGTTCTTC.

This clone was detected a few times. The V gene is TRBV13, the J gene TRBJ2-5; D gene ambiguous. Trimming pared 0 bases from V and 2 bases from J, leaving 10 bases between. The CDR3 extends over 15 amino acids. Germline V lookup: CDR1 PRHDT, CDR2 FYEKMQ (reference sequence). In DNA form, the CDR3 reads TGTGCCAGCAGCTTAGGAGAATCCGGTCAAGAGACCCAGTACTTC. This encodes CASSLGESGQETQYF.

The CDR3 region is CATFGTFAGGYTF. CDR3 nucleotide sequence: TGTGCCACCTTCGGGACATTCGCAGGGGGCTACACCTTC. The chain carries TRBV28 and TRBJ1-2, with D perhaps matching TRBD1 (6 bases). V lost 10 bases, J lost 8 bases, and 20 bases lay in between. CDR1 and CDR2 from the germline V gene are MDHEN and SYDVKM. The CDR3 sequence is 13 residues long.

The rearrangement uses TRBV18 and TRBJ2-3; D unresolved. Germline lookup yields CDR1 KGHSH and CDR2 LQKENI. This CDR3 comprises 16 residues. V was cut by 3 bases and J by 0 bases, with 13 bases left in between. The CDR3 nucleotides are TGTGCCAGCTCACCTTTATCGATAACTAGCACAGATACGCAGTATTTT. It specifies CASSPLSITSTDTQYF.

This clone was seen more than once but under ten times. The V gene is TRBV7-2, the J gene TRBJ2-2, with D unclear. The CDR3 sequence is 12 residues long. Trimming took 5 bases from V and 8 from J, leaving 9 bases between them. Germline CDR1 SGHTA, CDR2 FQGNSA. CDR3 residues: CASSPQIGELFF. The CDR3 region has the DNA TGTGCCAGCAGCCCGCAGATTGGGGAGCTGTTTTTT.

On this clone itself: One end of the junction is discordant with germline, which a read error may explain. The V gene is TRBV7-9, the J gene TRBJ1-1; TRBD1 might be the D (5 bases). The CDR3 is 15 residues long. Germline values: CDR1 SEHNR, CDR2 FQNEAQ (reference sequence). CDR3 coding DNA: TGTTCCAGCAGCCCCAGGGCCACAGCGAACACTGAAGCTTTCTTT. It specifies CSSSPRATANTEAFF. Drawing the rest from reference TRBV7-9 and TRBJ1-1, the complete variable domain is DTGVSQNPRHKITKRGQNVTFRCDPISEHNRLYWYRQTLGQGPEFLTYFQNEAQLEKSRLLSDRFSAERPKGSFSTLEIQRTEQGDSAMYLCSSSPRATANTEAFFGQGTRLTVV.

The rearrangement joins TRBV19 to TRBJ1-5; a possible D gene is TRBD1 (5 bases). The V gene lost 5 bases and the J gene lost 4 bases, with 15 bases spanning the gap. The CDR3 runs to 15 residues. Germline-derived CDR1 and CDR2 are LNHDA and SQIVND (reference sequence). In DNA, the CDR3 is TGTGCCAGTAGTCTAAGGAGGGACGGGAATCAGCCCCAGCATTTT. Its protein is CASSLRRDGNQPQHF.

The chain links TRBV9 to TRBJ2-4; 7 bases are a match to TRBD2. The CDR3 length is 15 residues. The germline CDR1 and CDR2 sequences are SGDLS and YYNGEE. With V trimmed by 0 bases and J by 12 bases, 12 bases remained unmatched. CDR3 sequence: CASSVDGTIKGSQYF. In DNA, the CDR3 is TGTGCCAGCAGCGTAGACGGGACTATAAAAGGCAGTCAGTACTTC.

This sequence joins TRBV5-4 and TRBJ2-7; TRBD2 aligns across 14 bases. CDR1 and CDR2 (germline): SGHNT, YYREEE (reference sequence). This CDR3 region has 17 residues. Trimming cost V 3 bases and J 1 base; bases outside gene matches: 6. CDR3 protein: CASSSSRLAGGSYEQYF. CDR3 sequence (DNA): TGTGCCAGCAGCTCCTCTAGACTAGCGGGAGGGTCCTACGAGCAGTACTTC.

CDR3: CASSSSRGGSYEQYF. CDR3 nucleotide sequence: TGTGCCAGCAGCTCTAGTAGAGGGGGCTCCTACGAGCAGTACTTC. This chain links TRBV7-9 with TRBJ2-5, with TRBD1 as a possible D gene (6 bases). The J call may not be correct, given that the DNA end is closer to TRBJ2-7. Germline V gives CDR1 SEHNR, CDR2 FQNEAQ (reference sequence). The CDR3 totals 15 residues.

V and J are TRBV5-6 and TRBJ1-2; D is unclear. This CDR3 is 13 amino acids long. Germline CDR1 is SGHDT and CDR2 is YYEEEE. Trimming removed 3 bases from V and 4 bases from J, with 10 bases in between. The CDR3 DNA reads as TGTGCCAGCAGCTACTCAGACACCTATGGCTACACCTTC. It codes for CASSYSDTYGYTF. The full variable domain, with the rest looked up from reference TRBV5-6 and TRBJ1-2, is DAGVTQSPTHLIKTRGQQVTLRCSPKSGHDTVSWYQQALGQGPQFIFQYYEEEERQRGNFPDRFSGHQFPNYSSELNVNALLLGDSALYLCASSYSDTYGYTFGSGTRLTVV.

The CDR3 bases are TGTGCCAGCAGTTTTAACTTTTACGAGCAGTACTTC. Translation gives CASSFNFYEQYF. The chain carries TRBV28 and TRBJ2-7; D remains unclear. CDR1 MDHEN and CDR2 SYDVKM come from the germline V gene. Trimming took 3 bases from V and 4 from J, leaving 7 bases between them. The CDR3 is 12 amino acids.

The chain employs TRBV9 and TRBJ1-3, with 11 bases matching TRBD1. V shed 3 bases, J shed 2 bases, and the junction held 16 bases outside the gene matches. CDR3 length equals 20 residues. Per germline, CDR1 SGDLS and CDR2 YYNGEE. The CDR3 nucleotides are TGTGCCAGCAGCGGTTCCGGGACAGGGGGTACCGTCGGGCCTGGAAACACCATATATTTT. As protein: CASSGSGTGGTVGPGNTIYF.

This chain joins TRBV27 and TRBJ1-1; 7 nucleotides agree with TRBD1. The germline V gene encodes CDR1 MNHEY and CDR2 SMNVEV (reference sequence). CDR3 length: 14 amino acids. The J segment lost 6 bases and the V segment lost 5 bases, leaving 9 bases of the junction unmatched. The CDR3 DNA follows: TGTGCCAGCAGTAGGACAGGTCCCAGTCCTGAAGCTTTCTTT. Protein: CASSRTGPSPEAFF.

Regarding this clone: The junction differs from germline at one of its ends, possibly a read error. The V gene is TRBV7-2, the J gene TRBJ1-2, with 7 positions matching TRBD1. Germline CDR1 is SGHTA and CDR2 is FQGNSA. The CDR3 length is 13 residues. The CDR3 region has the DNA TGTGCCAGCAGCTTAGAAAGACAGGGCAGGGTCTTCTTC. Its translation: CASSLERQGRVFF.

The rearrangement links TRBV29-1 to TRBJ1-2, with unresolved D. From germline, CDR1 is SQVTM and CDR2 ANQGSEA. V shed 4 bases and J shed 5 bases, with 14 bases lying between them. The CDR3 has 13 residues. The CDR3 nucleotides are TGCAGCGTTGGGGCGGCAGGAGGATATGGCTACACCTTC. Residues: CSVGAAGGYGYTF. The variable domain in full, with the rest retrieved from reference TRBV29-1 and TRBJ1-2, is SAVISQKPSRDICQRGTSLTIQCQVDSQVTMMFWYRQQPGQSLTLIATANQGSEATYESGFVIDKFPISRPNLTFSTLTVSNMSPEDSSIYLCSVGAAGGYGYTFGSGTRLTVV.

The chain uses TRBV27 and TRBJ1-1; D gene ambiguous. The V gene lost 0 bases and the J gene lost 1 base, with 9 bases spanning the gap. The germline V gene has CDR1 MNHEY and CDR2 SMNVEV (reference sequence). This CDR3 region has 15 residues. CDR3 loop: CASSLSRSQNTEAFF. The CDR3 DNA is TGTGCCAGCAGTTTATCGCGAAGCCAGAACACTGAAGCTTTCTTT.

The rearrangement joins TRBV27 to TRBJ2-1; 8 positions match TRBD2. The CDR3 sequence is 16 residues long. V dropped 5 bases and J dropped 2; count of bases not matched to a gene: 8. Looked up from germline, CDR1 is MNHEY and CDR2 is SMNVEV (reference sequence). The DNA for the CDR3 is TGTGCCAGCAGTCCGAACGGGGGGGCCCCCTACAATGAGCAGTTCTTC. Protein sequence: CASSPNGGAPYNEQFF.

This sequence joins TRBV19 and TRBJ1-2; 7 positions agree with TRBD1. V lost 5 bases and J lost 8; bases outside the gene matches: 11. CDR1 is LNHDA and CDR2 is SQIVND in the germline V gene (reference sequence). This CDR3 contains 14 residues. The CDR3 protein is CASSHPTGIDGYTF. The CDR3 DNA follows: TGTGCCAGTAGTCATCCGACAGGGATCGACGGCTACACCTTC.

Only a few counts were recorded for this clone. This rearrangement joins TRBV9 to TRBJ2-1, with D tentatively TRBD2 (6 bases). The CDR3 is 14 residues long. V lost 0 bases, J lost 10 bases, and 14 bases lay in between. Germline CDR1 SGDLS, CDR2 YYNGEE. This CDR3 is CASSVVGSGIEQFF. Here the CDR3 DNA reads TGTGCCAGCAGCGTAGTAGGTAGCGGAATAGAGCAGTTCTTC.

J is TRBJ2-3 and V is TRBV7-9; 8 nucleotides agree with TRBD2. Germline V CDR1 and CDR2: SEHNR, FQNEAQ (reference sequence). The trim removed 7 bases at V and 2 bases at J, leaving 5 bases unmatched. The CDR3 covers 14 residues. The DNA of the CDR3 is TGTGCCAGCAAACTAGCGGAGTCCACAGATACGCAGTATTTT. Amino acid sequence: CASKLAESTDTQYF.

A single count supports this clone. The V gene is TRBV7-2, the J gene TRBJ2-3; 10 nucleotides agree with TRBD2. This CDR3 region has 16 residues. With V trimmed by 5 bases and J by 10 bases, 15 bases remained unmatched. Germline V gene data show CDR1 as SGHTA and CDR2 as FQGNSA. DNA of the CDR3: TGTGCCAGCAGCCCCCCTAGCGGGGGCTCCAATGGAGCGCAGTATTTT. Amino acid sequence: CASSPPSGGSNGAQYF.

The CDR3, as DNA: TGTGCCAGCAGCGACCCGGGACAGGGATACAATGAGCAGTTCTTC. Its translation is CASSDPGQGYNEQFF. V usage is TRBV27 and J usage is TRBJ2-1; 9 bases fit TRBD1. Germline CDR1 reads MNHEY; CDR2 reads SMNVEV (reference sequence). V shed 6 bases, J shed 4 bases, and the junction held 7 bases outside the gene matches. The length of the CDR3 is 15 residues.

CDR3 in amino acids: CAWSVGTGRNEQYF. Here the CDR3 DNA reads TGTGCCTGGAGTGTAGGGACAGGGCGAAACGAGCAGTACTTC. V is TRBV30 and J is TRBJ2-7, with 9 bases identical to TRBD1. Unmatched junction bases numbered 5, after V lost 0 bases and J lost 5 bases. From germline, CDR1 is GTSNPN and CDR2 SVGIG (reference sequence). This CDR3 is built from 14 residues. Using reference TRBV30 and TRBJ2-7 for the parts outside the CDR3, the full variable domain is SQTIHQWPATLVQPVGSPLSLECTVEGTSNPNLYWYRQAAGRGLQLLFYSVGIGQISSEVPQNLSASRPQDRQFILSSKKLLLSDSGFYLCAWSVGTGRNEQYFGPGTRLTVT.

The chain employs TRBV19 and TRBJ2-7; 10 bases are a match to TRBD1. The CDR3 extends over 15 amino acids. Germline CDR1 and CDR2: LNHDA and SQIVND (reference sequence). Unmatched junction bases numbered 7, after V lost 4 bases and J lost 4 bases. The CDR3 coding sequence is TGTGCCAGTAGTAGTCCGGGACAGGGGTCGTACGAGCAGTACTTC. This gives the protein CASSSPGQGSYEQYF. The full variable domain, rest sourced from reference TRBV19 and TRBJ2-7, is DGGITQSPKYLFRKEGQNVTLSCEQNLNHDAMYWYRQDPGQGLRLIYYSQIVNDFQKGDIAEGYSVSREKKESFPLTVTSAQKNPTAFYLCASSSPGQGSYEQYFGPGTRLTVT.

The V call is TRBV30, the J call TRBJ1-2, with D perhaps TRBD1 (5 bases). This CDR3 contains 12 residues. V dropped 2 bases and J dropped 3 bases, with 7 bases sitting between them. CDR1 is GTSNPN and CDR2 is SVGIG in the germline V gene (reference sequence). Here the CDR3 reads CAWSRGDYGYTF. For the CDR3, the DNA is TGTGCCTGGAGTAGGGGTGACTATGGCTACACCTTC.